Listed below are T cell receptor beta chains from one sample, sequenced in a study of T-cell memory formation after mild COVID-19. One entry per CDR3 protein results from TCRdb running MiXCR on the 5' RACE reads. The table has roughly 190,000 distinct CDR3 sequences, 8% to 11% seen once; the top ten hold under 3.5%. Sample: PBMCs or a T cell subset sorted from them (not recorded which). These receptors came from a man younger than 35 who had mild COVID-19 (a few samples of this study predate the infection). Cell type and time point are not known. Both conserved end residues are part of each CDR3. D genes are given only for firm matches. Only part of the rows carry a size: once, few, many, or a class if the clone is expanded.

cdr3_nt: TGTGCCAGCAGTTATCTCCGTGCGGAGACCCAGTACTTC; cdr3_aa: CASSYLRAETQYF; v_call: TRBV6-2/TRBV6-3; d_call: .; cdr3_length: 13; j_call: TRBJ2-5; clone_size: .
cdr3_nt: TGTGCCAGCAGTTTAGCGGCCCTTCCGCAGTATTTT; cdr3_aa: CASSLAALPQYF; v_call: TRBV12-3/TRBV12-4; d_call: .; cdr3_length: 12; j_call: TRBJ2-3; clone_size: .
cdr3_nt: TGTGCCAGCAGCATTGACGGAATGATTAACTATGGCTACACCTTC; cdr3_aa: CASSIDGMINYGYTF; v_call: TRBV7-2; d_call: .; cdr3_length: 15; j_call: TRBJ1-2; clone_size: many
cdr3_nt: TGTGCCAGCAGCTTAGACGGGGCGATCTCCTCTGGAAACACCATATATTTT; cdr3_aa: CASSLDGAISSGNTIYF; v_call: TRBV11-1; d_call: .; cdr3_length: 17; j_call: TRBJ1-3; clone_size: .
cdr3_nt: TGTGCCAGCAGCGTAGAATTCTCCGGTGGGTCACCCCTCCACTTT; cdr3_aa: CASSVEFSGGSPLHF; v_call: TRBV9; d_call: .; cdr3_length: 15; j_call: TRBJ1-6; clone_size: few
cdr3_nt: TGTGCCAGCAGCCACATTCTCACAGCCAATGAGCAGTTCTTC; cdr3_aa: CASSHILTANEQFF; v_call: TRBV5-5; d_call: .; cdr3_length: 14; j_call: TRBJ2-1; clone_size: few
cdr3_nt: TGTGCCAGCAGCGGAAATACCGGGACAGTTTACAATGAGCAGTTCTTC; cdr3_aa: CASSGNTGTVYNEQFF; v_call: TRBV9; d_call: TRBD1; cdr3_length: 16; j_call: TRBJ2-1; clone_size: few
cdr3_nt: TGTGCCAGCAGGATAGGGCTGAATGAGCAGTTCTTC; cdr3_aa: CASRIGLNEQFF; v_call: TRBV12-3/TRBV12-4; d_call: .; cdr3_length: 12; j_call: TRBJ2-1; clone_size: few
cdr3_nt: TGCAGTGTCCGACGCCCAAATGAAAAACTGTTTTTT; cdr3_aa: CSVRRPNEKLFF; v_call: TRBV20-1; d_call: .; cdr3_length: 12; j_call: TRBJ1-4; clone_size: few
cdr3_nt: TGCGCCAGCAGCAGCCCCAGGGCGGCTCAAGAGACCCAGTACTTC; cdr3_aa: CASSSPRAAQETQYF; v_call: TRBV5-1; d_call: .; cdr3_length: 15; j_call: TRBJ2-5; clone_size: many
cdr3_nt: TGCAGTGCTTTAGCGGGGGGGAACACCGGGGAGCTGTTTTTT; cdr3_aa: CSALAGGNTGELFF; v_call: TRBV20-1; d_call: TRBD2; cdr3_length: 14; j_call: TRBJ2-2; clone_size: few
cdr3_nt: TGTGCCAGCTCACAGTCCCAAACAGGGAGCTCCTACGAGCAGTACTTC; cdr3_aa: CASSQSQTGSSYEQYF; v_call: TRBV18; d_call: .; cdr3_length: 16; j_call: TRBJ2-7; clone_size: .
cdr3_nt: TGCAGTGCTAGTAAGGGGAACACTGAAGCTTTCTTT; cdr3_aa: CSASKGNTEAFF; v_call: TRBV20-1; d_call: .; cdr3_length: 12; j_call: TRBJ1-1; clone_size: few
cdr3_nt: TGTGCCAGCAGCCCTACCTCAGATACGCAGTATTTT; cdr3_aa: CASSPTSDTQYF; v_call: TRBV6-5; d_call: .; cdr3_length: 12; j_call: TRBJ2-3; clone_size: many
cdr3_nt: TGTGCCAGCAGTGTGGACAGCGGGGTTCAGCCCCAGCATTTT; cdr3_aa: CASSVDSGVQPQHF; v_call: TRBV2; d_call: .; cdr3_length: 14; j_call: TRBJ1-5; clone_size: .
cdr3_nt: TGTGCCACCAGCACCGTTAAAACAGGTAGCCAGCATTTT; cdr3_aa: CATSTVKTGSQHF; v_call: TRBV15; d_call: .; cdr3_length: 13; j_call: TRBJ1-5; clone_size: .
cdr3_nt: TGTGCCAGCAGTGAAAGGACACTGGTGGTGCAGTTCTTC; cdr3_aa: CASSERTLVVQFF; v_call: TRBV2; d_call: .; cdr3_length: 13; j_call: TRBJ2-1; clone_size: .
cdr3_nt: TGTGCCAGCAGTTTCGGGACAGGGCCCACCGGGGAGCTGTTTTTT; cdr3_aa: CASSFGTGPTGELFF; v_call: TRBV12-3/TRBV12-4; d_call: TRBD1; cdr3_length: 15; j_call: TRBJ2-2; clone_size: .
cdr3_nt: TGTGCCAGCAGCCGGCAACGATCAGCGGGGACAGATACGCAGTATTTT; cdr3_aa: CASSRQRSAGTDTQYF; v_call: TRBV7-9; d_call: TRBD2; cdr3_length: 16; j_call: TRBJ2-3; clone_size: many
cdr3_nt: TGCGCCAGCAGTGCCGACCCTCTATCGGCCAATGAGCAGTTCTTC; cdr3_aa: CASSADPLSANEQFF; v_call: TRBV5-1; d_call: .; cdr3_length: 15; j_call: TRBJ2-1; clone_size: .
cdr3_nt: TGTGCCAGCAGCTTACAACTCCTCGGGGAGCTGTTTTTT; cdr3_aa: CASSLQLLGELFF; v_call: TRBV7-3; d_call: .; cdr3_length: 13; j_call: TRBJ2-2; clone_size: few
cdr3_nt: TGTGCCAGCAGGCTGTTTAGCGGGGTATACAATGAGCAGTTCTTC; cdr3_aa: CASRLFSGVYNEQFF; v_call: TRBV6-2/TRBV6-3; d_call: TRBD2; cdr3_length: 15; j_call: TRBJ2-1; clone_size: .
cdr3_nt: TGTGCCAGCGGAACTCTAAGCTCCTACGAGCAGTACTTC; cdr3_aa: CASGTLSSYEQYF; v_call: TRBV7-6; d_call: .; cdr3_length: 13; j_call: TRBJ2-7; clone_size: many
cdr3_nt: TGTGCCAGCAGCGTAGCACCACTGACTTACGAGCAGTACTTC; cdr3_aa: CASSVAPLTYEQYF; v_call: TRBV9; d_call: .; cdr3_length: 14; j_call: TRBJ2-7; clone_size: .
cdr3_nt: TGTGCCAGCAGATACGTTGGGACAGGTTATGGCTACACCTTC; cdr3_aa: CASRYVGTGYGYTF; v_call: TRBV12-3/TRBV12-4; d_call: TRBD1; cdr3_length: 14; j_call: TRBJ1-2; clone_size: few
cdr3_nt: TGCAGTGCTAGTGGACCAAACCAAGAGACCCAGTACTTC; cdr3_aa: CSASGPNQETQYF; v_call: TRBV20-1; d_call: .; cdr3_length: 13; j_call: TRBJ2-5; clone_size: many
cdr3_nt: TGTGCCACCAGTGATTCGGTCCTAGCAAGCGGTGAGCAGTTCTTC; cdr3_aa: CATSDSVLASGEQFF; v_call: TRBV24-1; d_call: .; cdr3_length: 15; j_call: TRBJ2-1; clone_size: .
cdr3_nt: TGTGCCAGCAGTATAGGGTCAGAGGGGACTGAAGCTTTCTTT; cdr3_aa: CASSIGSEGTEAFF; v_call: TRBV2; d_call: .; cdr3_length: 14; j_call: TRBJ1-1; clone_size: few
cdr3_nt: TGTGCCAGCAGTTCTTTTCCGGGACGCAGGAGACCCACTGAAGCTTTCTTT; cdr3_aa: CASSSFPGRRRPTEAFF; v_call: TRBV6-2/TRBV6-3; d_call: .; cdr3_length: 17; j_call: TRBJ1-1; clone_size: few
cdr3_nt: TGTGCCAGCAGTCCTCAAGGGAGCTATGGCTACACCTTC; cdr3_aa: CASSPQGSYGYTF; v_call: TRBV6-5; d_call: .; cdr3_length: 13; j_call: TRBJ1-2; clone_size: .
cdr3_nt: TGTGCCAGCAGCTCAAGAGATACGCAGTATTTT; cdr3_aa: CASSSRDTQYF; v_call: TRBV7-6; d_call: .; cdr3_length: 11; j_call: TRBJ2-3; clone_size: many
cdr3_nt: TGCGCCAGCACATCCGGGGAGGACCATTCACCCCTCCACTTT; cdr3_aa: CASTSGEDHSPLHF; v_call: TRBV5-1; d_call: .; cdr3_length: 14; j_call: TRBJ1-6; clone_size: few
cdr3_nt: TGTGCCACCAGGGGGGAGGGCACCGGGGAGCTGTTTTTT; cdr3_aa: CATRGEGTGELFF; v_call: TRBV12-3/TRBV12-4; d_call: .; cdr3_length: 13; j_call: TRBJ2-2; clone_size: .
cdr3_nt: TGCGCCAGCAGCGGGTCCGCGGGGACCACAGATACGCAGTATTTT; cdr3_aa: CASSGSAGTTDTQYF; v_call: TRBV5-1; d_call: .; cdr3_length: 15; j_call: TRBJ2-3; clone_size: .
cdr3_nt: TGTGCCAGCAGCCCCCACGGGGGTAGAGGTAATGAAAAACTGTTTTTT; cdr3_aa: CASSPHGGRGNEKLFF; v_call: TRBV4-2; d_call: .; cdr3_length: 16; j_call: TRBJ1-4; clone_size: .
cdr3_nt: TGTGCCACCAGTGATTTATCGGGGGGCGAGGAGACCCAGTACTTC; cdr3_aa: CATSDLSGGEETQYF; v_call: TRBV24-1; d_call: .; cdr3_length: 15; j_call: TRBJ2-5; clone_size: .
cdr3_nt: TGTGCCAGCAGCCAAGCCGGGACAGGGCGGTATGAGCAGTTCTTC; cdr3_aa: CASSQAGTGRYEQFF; v_call: TRBV3-1; d_call: TRBD1; cdr3_length: 15; j_call: TRBJ2-1; clone_size: few
cdr3_nt: TGCAGTGCTAGAGATCCGAGCGGGGGGCCCGGGGAGCTGTTTTTT; cdr3_aa: CSARDPSGGPGELFF; v_call: TRBV20-1; d_call: TRBD2; cdr3_length: 15; j_call: TRBJ2-2; clone_size: .
cdr3_nt: TGTGCCAGCAGCCAAGATTTTTCAGTTGGGGGCGTAGGTGGCTACACCTTC; cdr3_aa: CASSQDFSVGGVGGYTF; v_call: TRBV4-2; d_call: .; cdr3_length: 17; j_call: TRBJ1-2; clone_size: .
cdr3_nt: TGCAGTGCTTCCTTAAGCGGGGGGACGGGTGAGCAGTTCTTC; cdr3_aa: CSASLSGGTGEQFF; v_call: TRBV20-1; d_call: TRBD2; cdr3_length: 14; j_call: TRBJ2-1; clone_size: .
cdr3_nt: TGCGCCAGCAGCCCCCGTACCGGCATACAGGGGGCGACCACAGATACGCAGTATTTT; cdr3_aa: CASSPRTGIQGATTDTQYF; v_call: TRBV4-1; d_call: TRBD1; cdr3_length: 19; j_call: TRBJ2-3; clone_size: few
cdr3_nt: TGCAGTGCTAGGAGGCTAAAACCTCGGTACACAGACTTCTACGAGCAGTACTTC; cdr3_aa: CSARRLKPRYTDFYEQYF; v_call: TRBV20-1; d_call: .; cdr3_length: 18; j_call: TRBJ2-7; clone_size: .
cdr3_nt: TGTGCCAGCAGCCCCAGTGATACGCAGTATTTT; cdr3_aa: CASSPSDTQYF; v_call: TRBV6-6; d_call: .; cdr3_length: 11; j_call: TRBJ2-3; clone_size: few
cdr3_nt: TGCGCCAGCACCATACGACAGGGTGGTTTGGTTGAGCAGTTCTTC; cdr3_aa: CASTIRQGGLVEQFF; v_call: TRBV4-1; d_call: TRBD1; cdr3_length: 15; j_call: TRBJ2-1; clone_size: .
cdr3_nt: TGTGCCAGCAGCTTAGGCGGGCCGGTGGGCACAGATACGCAGTATTTT; cdr3_aa: CASSLGGPVGTDTQYF; v_call: TRBV7-7; d_call: .; cdr3_length: 16; j_call: TRBJ2-3; clone_size: many
cdr3_nt: TGTGCCATCAGTGAGTCCAGAGCAGATACGCAGTATTTT; cdr3_aa: CAISESRADTQYF; v_call: TRBV10-3; d_call: .; cdr3_length: 13; j_call: TRBJ2-3; clone_size: .
cdr3_nt: TGCGCCAGCAGCATTTCGGACAAAAACATTCAGTACTTC; cdr3_aa: CASSISDKNIQYF; v_call: TRBV5-1; d_call: .; cdr3_length: 13; j_call: TRBJ2-4; clone_size: many